This T cell receptor beta chain was identified during a study of blood T cell repertoires in COVID-19. Study background: PBMCs, B-cell-depleted T cells, or T cells provided the cDNA or gDNA that made up the material.

In Seattle, patients joined the study during active infection and were tracked longitudinally. J lost 6 bases, V lost 4 bases, and 12 bases had no gene match. Germline CDR1 and CDR2: KGHDR and SFDVKD. This CDR3 is 18 amino acids long. The data were produced by immunoSEQ multiplex PCR, yet TCRdb's version contains in-frame clones alone and is incomplete. The sample lists 330,000 or so clones; 87% were seen once. The clonotype comes from a man aged 30 to 45 with COVID-19, enrolled during active disease. The sample comprised peripheral blood. The V gene is TRBV24-1, the J gene TRBJ2-1; 12 bases line up with TRBD2. The CDR3 protein is CATSDHPGLAGLGNEQFF. CDR3 nucleotide sequence: TGTGCCACCAGTGACCATCCCGGACTAGCGGGACTAGGCAATGAGCAGTTCTTC.